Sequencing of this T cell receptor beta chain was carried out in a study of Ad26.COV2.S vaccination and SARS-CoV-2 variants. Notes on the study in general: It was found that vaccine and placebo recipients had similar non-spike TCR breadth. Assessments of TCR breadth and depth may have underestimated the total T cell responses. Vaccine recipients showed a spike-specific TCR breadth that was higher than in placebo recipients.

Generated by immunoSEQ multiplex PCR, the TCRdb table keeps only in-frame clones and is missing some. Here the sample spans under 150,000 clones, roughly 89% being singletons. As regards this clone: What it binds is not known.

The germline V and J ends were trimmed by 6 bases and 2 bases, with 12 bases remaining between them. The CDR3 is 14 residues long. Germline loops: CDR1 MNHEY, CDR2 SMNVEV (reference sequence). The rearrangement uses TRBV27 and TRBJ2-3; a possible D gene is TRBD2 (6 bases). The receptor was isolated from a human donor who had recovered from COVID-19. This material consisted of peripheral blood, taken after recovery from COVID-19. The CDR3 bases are TGTGCCAGCAGGGGATGGGGGGTCACAGATACGCAGTATTTT. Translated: CASRGWGVTDTQYF.